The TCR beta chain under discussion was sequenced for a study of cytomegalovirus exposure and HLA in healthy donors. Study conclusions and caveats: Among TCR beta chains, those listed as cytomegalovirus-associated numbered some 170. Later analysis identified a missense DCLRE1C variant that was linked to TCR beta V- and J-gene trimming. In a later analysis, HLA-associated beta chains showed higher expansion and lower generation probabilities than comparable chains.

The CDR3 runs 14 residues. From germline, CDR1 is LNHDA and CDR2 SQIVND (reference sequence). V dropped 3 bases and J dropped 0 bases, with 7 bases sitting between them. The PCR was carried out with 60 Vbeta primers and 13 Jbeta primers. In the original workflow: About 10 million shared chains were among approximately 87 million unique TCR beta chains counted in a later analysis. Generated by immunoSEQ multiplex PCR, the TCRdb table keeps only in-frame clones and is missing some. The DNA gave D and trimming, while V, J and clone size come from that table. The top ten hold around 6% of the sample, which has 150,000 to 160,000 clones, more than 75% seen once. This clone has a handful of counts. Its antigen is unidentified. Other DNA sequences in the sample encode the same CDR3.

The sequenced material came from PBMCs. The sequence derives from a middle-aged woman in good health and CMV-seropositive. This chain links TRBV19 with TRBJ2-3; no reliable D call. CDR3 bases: TGTGCCAGTAGTATCGGTCTCAGCACAGATACGCAGTATTTT. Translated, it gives CASSIGLSTDTQYF.